Below, one TCR beta chain is given with its context. Its recognized antigen is unknown. No much larger clonotype is one base removed from it; base qualities were not supplied. The cohort was made up of approximately 670 healthy bone marrow donors. Cohort members were all nominally healthy when sampled, although unrecorded immune exposures were likely present. The donor tested CMV seronegative and was one of the 352 seronegative cohort members. Every donor gave a peripheral blood sample, and the peripheral blood mononuclear cells from that sample were used for TCR beta sequencing. The Qiagen DNeasy Blood Extraction Kit was used to extract genomic DNA from the blood cell samples. The receptor library was made with the immunoSEQ multiplex PCR assay. The multiplex PCR relied on a mix of 60 forward primers for TCR Vbeta segments and 13 reverse primers for TCR Jbeta segments. A multiplex PCR assay on genomic DNA amplified the CDR3 region of rearranged TCR beta genes. The Illumina HiSeq System was used to sequence the amplified TCR beta libraries as 87-base-pair reads. The original pipeline was this. In a later analysis, roughly 80 million unique TCR beta chains were counted across the roughly 610 repertoires, and roughly 10 million of these chains were shared by at least two donors. To remove PCR and sequencing errors, raw reads were error-corrected and collapsed into unique sequences using a nearest-neighbor algorithm that merged closely related sequences. To assign V, D and J gene segments, CDR3 sequences were aligned to IMGT reference sequences. For a sequence to be retained, a match of at least six nucleotides to both a V gene segment and a J gene segment was required. A rearrangement counted as productive if the CDR3 had no stop codons and remained in frame with V and J, and every other rearrangement counted as non-productive. Following IMGT convention, CDR3 was defined as the stretch from the second conserved V-encoded cysteine up to the conserved J-encoded phenylalanine. In an earlier analysis of more than 550 of the donors, sequences lacking an unambiguous match to a single V gene segment were excluded. An earlier analysis of about 600 of the donors called V segments functional above 56.7% productive rearrangements and segregating when the between-donor standard deviation exceeded 5%. A statistical classification framework was built for diagnosing cytomegalovirus status from the catalog of TCR beta chain sequences. A later analysis assigned V and J genes by comparing TCR nucleotide sequences with IMGT/GENE-DB human TR gene sequences. A later analysis assigned CDR3 sequences and most-parsimonious VDJ recombination scenarios with the TCRdist pipeline. In a later analysis, every TCR beta chain was defined by the combination of its CDR3 amino acid sequence and its V-gene family, and reads without a unique V-gene family were dropped. To address suspected cross-contamination and a sequencing artifact, a later analysis removed around 600 highly shared, low-generation-probability nucleotide sequences. In a later analysis, a clonal expansion index was calculated for each public chain from normalized within-repertoire ranks of inferred template counts. In a later analysis, generation probabilities were computed with a VDJ recombination model fitted to out-of-frame rearrangements, and the resulting probabilities were checked against IGoR. A later analysis scored TCR-TCR, TCR-HLA and TCR-CMV co-occurrence with hypergeometric tests, applying a repertoire-size bias correction to TCR pairs. A later analysis estimated false discovery rates by permuting HLA or CMV assignments 20 times. A later analysis grouped co-occurring TCRs with DBSCAN, adding TCRdist sequence similarity when clustering within HLA-allele-positive subsets. For co-occurrence clustering, repertoires with fewer than 30,000 or more than 120,000 public chains were excluded, along with a handful of repertoires with anomalous nucleotide sharing. TCRdb re-hosts the immuneACCESS table, in-frame sequences only. Its copies lack some clones; in the studies checked, an unresolved V gene accounts for under half of them, and the cause for the rest is not known. V and J calls and clone size follow that table, whereas D and trimming were derived from the DNA. The sample table holds 100,000 to 150,000 clones, of which approximately 80% were seen once. Together, the top ten hold around 0.67% of the sample.

Trimming costs V 0 bases and J 1 base, and their ends lie 12 bases apart. Inclusive of the bounding cysteine and phenylalanine, the CDR3 is 17 residues long. The only DNA kept is the CDR3, 51 bases in frame from the first base. As encoded in the germline V gene (reference sequence), CDR1 is MNHEY while CDR2 is SMNVEV. This record belongs to a study of cytomegalovirus exposure and HLA in healthy donors (dated by TCRdb to 2016 to 2017). About the study as a whole: An earlier analysis of some 600 of the donors reported 250 to 350 Gb of sequence data and 117 million unique TCR beta sequences obtained from some 200 million T cells. The number of typed donors differed by locus: about 629-630 for A, B, C, DRB1 and DQB1; approximately 520 for DQA1; around 580 for DPA1; and around 470 for DPB1. About five DR-DQ haplotypes were treated as single units for association and clustering because of strong linkage in the cohort. The later analysis used no new phenotypic data to find candidate immune exposures, relying instead on TCR beta sequences and their occurrence across donors. High-throughput TCR immunosequencing, statistical association of individual TCRs with disease status, and machine learning were combined to predict cytomegalovirus infection status. Among some 400 genotyped donors of the cohort, an average of about 220,000 unique TCR beta nucleotide sequences was sequenced per donor, of which about 19% were non-productive. Using immunosequencing, the study profiled T cell repertoires from fewer than 850 subjects and related those repertoires to cytomegalovirus serostatus. An early release that covered about 600 HLA-typed donors contained about 300 gigabases of sequencing data and 70 million to 100 million unique TCR sequences. Along with the roughly 710-subject first cohort, a separate validation cohort of around 120 different subjects was used. In a later genetic analysis, genome-wide SNP genotypes for about 55% of the roughly 700 donors were used, and that subset was treated as a discovery cohort. All discovery cohort repertoires had been generated using a single sequencing platform. A later analysis re-analyzed previously published TCR beta repertoires from 600 to 850 donors and added high-resolution HLA genotyping to study TCR occurrence patterns. The study aimed to test whether cataloging public T cell receptors could reveal signatures of past pathogen exposure. An earlier analysis of several hundred of the donors applied high-throughput TCR beta sequencing to assess whether each TCR beta V gene segment acted as functional or pseudogenic. The genetic ancestry cluster associated with self-reported Caucasian donors included approximately 85% of the 398 genotyped donors. Donor age, sex, ethnicity and CMV serostatus were compiled alongside the repertoire data. HLA typing covered class I and class II loci at four-digit resolution. On the study overall, not on this receptor specifically: About 15 rarely observed V segments, including chromosome 9 orphons, were excluded from the earlier analysis of approximately 500 of the donors because counts were too low. Immune exposure information for the cohort was limited to CMV serostatus. The authors suggested that the approach could potentially be extended to other disease states and immunological phenotypes. A few of the identified cytomegalovirus-associated TCR beta chains were confirmed in vitro to be specific for cytomegalovirus antigens. At a false discovery rate of 0.05, a later analysis linked around 17,000 TCR beta sequences to specific HLA alleles. In a later genetic analysis, fewer N-insertions in productive TCRs were reported among donors in an Asian-associated ancestry cluster than the approximately 670-donor mean. In a later analysis, HLA-associated TCR beta chains were found to be more clonally expanded and to have lower generation probabilities than equally common non-associated chains. In a later analysis, the rate of TCR association differed among HLA loci, with DRB1 alleles having the most associated TCRs and HLA-C alleles having the fewest. In a later analysis, most CMV-associated TCR beta chains were found to appear HLA-restricted, with HLA associations seemingly driven largely by CMV exposure. The 87-base-pair reads could not distinguish some IMGT-functional V segments, including TRBV6-2 and TRBV6-3, so those segments were excluded. HLA typing was unavailable for some donors at each locus, so association tests used only the typed subset. Only TCR beta chains were sequenced in this cohort, and the absence of alpha or paired-chain data limited detectable features. A cluster of highly shared sequence variants was judged likely to be a technical artifact of the sequencing pipeline. Most TCR sequences were observed very rarely across donors, whereas some public TCRs were present in many individuals. In an earlier analysis of over 550 of the donors, most TCR beta V segments were observed in productive rearrangements about 87% or about 30% of the time, broadly matching IMGT annotations. Several of the top co-occurrence clusters appeared to be linked to parvovirus B19, influenza, CMV and Epstein-Barr virus, according to a later analysis. In the study, around 150 TCR beta chains were listed as associated with cytomegalovirus. The presence/absence analyses assumed that sequencing depth was roughly uniform across donors, and that assumption may not be true. A further reported finding was that TCR beta sequences accurately predicted the HLA-A and HLA-B alleles for most subjects in the first cohort. Assigning TCR associations to individual alleles was difficult when HLA alleles, especially DR and DQ, strongly co-occurred. Correlated functional status among segregating V segments might reflect linkage disequilibrium, but an unknown experimental factor could not be ruled out. Cytomegalovirus status was reported to be diagnosed by the classifier with high specificity and sensitivity in both the original and validation cohorts. An association between a missense DCLRE1C variant and V-gene and J-gene trimming of TCR beta chains was found in a later genetic analysis and replicated in an independent cohort.

The chain links TRBV27 with TRBJ1-4; the D segment could be TRBD1, given 5 matching bases. The specimen sequenced was PBMCs. The TCR was taken from a man between 18 and 35 years old in good health and CMV-seronegative. The DNA reads TGTGCCAGCAGTTTATCGCGTTTCAGGGTAACTAATGAAAAACTGTTTTTT. It codes for CASSLSRFRVTNEKLFF.